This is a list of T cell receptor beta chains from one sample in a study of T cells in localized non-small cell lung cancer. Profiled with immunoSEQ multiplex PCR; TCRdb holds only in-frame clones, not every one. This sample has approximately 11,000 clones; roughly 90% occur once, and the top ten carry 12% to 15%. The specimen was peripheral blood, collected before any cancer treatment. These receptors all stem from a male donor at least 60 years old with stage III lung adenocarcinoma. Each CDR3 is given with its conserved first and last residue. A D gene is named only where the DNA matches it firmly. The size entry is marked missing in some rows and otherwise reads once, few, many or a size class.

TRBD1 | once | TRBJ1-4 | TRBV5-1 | CASSRTGPANEKLFF | TGCGCCAGCAGCCGGACAGGGCCGGCTAATGAAAAACTGTTTTTT
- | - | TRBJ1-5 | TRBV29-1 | CSVRGRVGQPQHF | TGCAGCGTGAGAGGTAGGGTTGGTCAGCCCCAGCATTTT
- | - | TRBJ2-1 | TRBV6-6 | CASSYFSGNEQFF | TGTGCCAGCAGTTACTTCAGTGGCAATGAGCAGTTCTTC
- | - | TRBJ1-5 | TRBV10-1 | CASIGARISNQPQHF | TGCGCCAGCATCGGTGCCAGAATTAGCAATCAGCCCCAGCATTTT
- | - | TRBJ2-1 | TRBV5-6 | CASSLELAHNEQFF | TGTGCCAGCAGCTTGGAACTAGCCCACAATGAGCAGTTCTTC
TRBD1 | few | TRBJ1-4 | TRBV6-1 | CASSEAPGQGAEKLFF | TGTGCCAGCAGTGAAGCCCCGGGACAGGGGGCTGAAAAACTGTTTTTT
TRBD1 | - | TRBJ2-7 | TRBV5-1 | CASSLPGTVPYEQYF | TGCGCCAGCAGCTTACCCGGGACAGTCCCCTACGAGCAGTACTTC
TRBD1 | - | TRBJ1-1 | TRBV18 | CASSPPQGAEAFF | TGTGCCAGCTCACCACCCCAGGGGGCCGAAGCTTTCTTT
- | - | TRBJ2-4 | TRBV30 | CAWGRELVGAIQYF | TGTGCCTGGGGTCGGGAGTTGGTGGGCGCCATTCAGTACTTC
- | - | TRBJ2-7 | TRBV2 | CASSEALVGQYF | TGTGCCAGCAGTGAAGCGCTCGTAGGGCAGTACTTC
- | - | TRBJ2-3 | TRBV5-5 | CASSPRGDLARTTDTQYF | TGTGCCAGCAGCCCCCGGGGCGACCTAGCGCGCACCACAGATACGCAGTATTTT
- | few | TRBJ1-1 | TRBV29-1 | CSAVVSNTEAFF | TGCAGCGCTGTGGTTTCGAACACTGAAGCTTTCTTT
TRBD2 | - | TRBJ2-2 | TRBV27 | CASRPGLVDTGELFF | TGTGCCAGCAGACCGGGACTAGTGGACACCGGGGAGCTGTTTTTT
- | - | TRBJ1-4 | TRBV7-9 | CASSLDPRTLTDKLFF | TGTGCCAGCAGCTTAGACCCTCGAACCCTGACTGATAAACTGTTTTTT
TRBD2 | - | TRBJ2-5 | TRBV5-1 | CASSLVTSVQETQYF | TGCGCCAGCAGCTTGGTGACTAGCGTCCAAGAGACCCAGTACTTC
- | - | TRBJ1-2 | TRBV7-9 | CASSVYTF | TGTGCCAGCAGCGTCTACACCTTC
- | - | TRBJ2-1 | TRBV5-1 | CASSLATASGYNEQFF | TGCGCCAGCAGCTTGGCCACGGCCTCGGGTTACAATGAGCAGTTCTTC
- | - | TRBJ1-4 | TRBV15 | CATSRDFPGLNEKLFF | TGTGCCACCAGCAGAGATTTCCCCGGGCTAAACGAAAAACTGTTTTTT
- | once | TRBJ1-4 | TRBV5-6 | CASSLIGEVEKLFF | TGTGCCAGCAGCTTGATAGGGGAGGTTGAAAAACTGTTTTTT
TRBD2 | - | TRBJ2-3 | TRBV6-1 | CASMGGGPTDTQYF | TGTGCCAGCATGGGGGGAGGGCCTACAGATACGCAGTATTTT
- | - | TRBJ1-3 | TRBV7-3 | CASSSGALSGNTIYF | TGTGCCAGCAGCAGTGGGGCCCTCTCTGGAAACACCATATATTTT
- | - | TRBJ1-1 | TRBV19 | CASSPLDSRAFF | TGTGCCAGTAGTCCCCTGGACAGTAGAGCTTTCTTT
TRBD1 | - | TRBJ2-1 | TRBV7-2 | CASSRDRGQVEQFF | TGTGCCAGCAGCCGGGACAGGGGCCAGGTTGAGCAGTTCTTC
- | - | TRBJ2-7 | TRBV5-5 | CASSLGDREPYEQYF | TGTGCCAGCAGCTTGGGGGATCGGGAGCCCTACGAGCAGTACTTC
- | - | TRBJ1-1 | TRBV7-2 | CASSLRDRDEAFF | TGTGCCAGCAGCTTAAGGGACCGGGACGAAGCTTTCTTT
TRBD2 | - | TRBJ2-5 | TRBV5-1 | CASSRPGLAGEETQYF | TGCGCCAGCAGCAGGCCGGGACTAGCGGGAGAAGAGACCCAGTACTTC
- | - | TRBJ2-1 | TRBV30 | CAWRSRTFGSYNEQFF | TGTGCCTGGAGGTCTCGTACCTTTGGGTCCTACAATGAGCAGTTCTTC
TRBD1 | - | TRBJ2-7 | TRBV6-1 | CASSSQGGQGYEQYF | TGTGCCAGCAGTTCCCAGGGGGGACAGGGGTACGAGCAGTACTTC
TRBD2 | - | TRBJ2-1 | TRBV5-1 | CASSLRTSGSRNNEQFF | TGCGCCAGCAGCTTGAGGACTAGCGGGAGCAGGAACAATGAGCAGTTCTTC
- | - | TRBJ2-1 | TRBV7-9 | CASSRLGVSYNEQFF | TGTGCCAGCAGCCGACTGGGCGTTTCATACAATGAGCAGTTCTTC
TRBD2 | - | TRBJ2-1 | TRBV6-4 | CASSGLTSGRSAEQFF | TGTGCCAGCAGTGGCCTAACTAGCGGGAGATCGGCTGAGCAGTTCTTC
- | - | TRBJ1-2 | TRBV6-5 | CASSQRGGIYGYTF | TGTGCCAGCAGTCAGAGAGGAGGGATCTATGGCTACACCTTC
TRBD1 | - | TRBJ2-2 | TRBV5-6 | CASSFPGTETGELFF | TGTGCCAGCAGCTTCCCCGGGACAGAAACCGGGGAGCTGTTTTTT
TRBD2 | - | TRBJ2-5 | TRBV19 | CASSMGAGVGQTQYF | TGTGCCAGTAGTATGGGCGCGGGGGTTGGGCAGACCCAGTACTTC
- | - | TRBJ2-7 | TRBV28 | CASSLTGSYEQYF | TGTGCCAGCAGTTTAACGGGAAGCTACGAGCAGTACTTC
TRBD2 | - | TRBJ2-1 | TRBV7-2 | CASSLERAGGGEQFF | TGTGCCAGCAGCTTGGAACGGGCGGGAGGCGGTGAGCAGTTCTTC
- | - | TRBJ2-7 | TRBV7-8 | CASSLAGMGGGQNEQYF | TGTGCCAGCAGCTTAGCGGGAATGGGAGGGGGCCAAAACGAGCAGTACTTC
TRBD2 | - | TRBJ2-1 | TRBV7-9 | CASSSYGTNNEQFF | TGTGCCAGCAGTTCATATGGGACTAACAATGAGCAGTTCTTC
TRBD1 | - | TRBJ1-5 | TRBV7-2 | CASSQLGGQDYPYNQPQHF | TGTGCCAGCAGCCAGCTGGGCGGACAGGACTACCCTTACAATCAGCCCCAGCATTTT
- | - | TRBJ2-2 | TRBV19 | CASSIEGARTGELFF | TGTGCCAGTAGTATTGAGGGAGCAAGGACCGGGGAGCTGTTTTTT
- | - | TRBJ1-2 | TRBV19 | CASTKDRVYTF | TGTGCCAGTACCAAGGACAGAGTCTACACCTTC
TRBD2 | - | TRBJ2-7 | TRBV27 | CASSPRLAGGYGGQYF | TGTGCCAGCAGCCCCCGACTAGCGGGAGGCTATGGTGGGCAGTACTTC
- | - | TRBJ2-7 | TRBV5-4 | CASSSTRTYEQYF | TGTGCCAGCAGCTCCACTAGGACCTACGAGCAGTACTTC
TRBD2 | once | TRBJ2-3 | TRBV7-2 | CASSPEGTTLTTDTQYF | TGTGCCAGCAGCCCCGAGGGGACTACTCTCACCACAGATACGCAGTATTTT